This TCR beta chain was profiled in a study of cytomegalovirus exposure and HLA in healthy donors. Findings and caveats of the study: As a later analysis revealed, the rate of TCR association differed by HLA locus, with DRB1 most and HLA-C fewest. The study listed about 150 cytomegalovirus-associated TCR beta chains. It is likely that the observed cluster of highly shared sequence variants was a sequencing artifact. Three CMV-associated chains were confirmed in vitro to be specific for CMV antigens.

Regarding this clone: No antigen is known for it.

The primer mix had 60 Vbeta and 13 Jbeta primers. Sequencing used immunoSEQ multiplex PCR; TCRdb keeps in-frame clones, though not all of them. The data show some 92,000 clones, more than 70% seen once. With 5 bases clipped from V and 1 base from J, the junction kept 12 bases outside the gene matches. Germline V gives CDR1 SEHNR, CDR2 FQNEAQ (reference sequence). The length of the CDR3 is 17 residues. This receptor was identified in a man younger than 35 in good health and CMV-seropositive. V usage is TRBV7-9 and J usage is TRBJ2-7, with 9 bases lining up with TRBD1. The sequencing sample was made of PBMCs. This CDR3 is CASSRRGGQGYSYEQYF. The DNA of the CDR3 is TGTGCCAGCAGCCGAAGGGGGGGACAGGGTTATTCCTACGAGCAGTACTTC.